This entry lists 3 T cell receptor beta chains sequenced from one sample in a study of T cells in localized non-small cell lung cancer. The method was immunoSEQ multiplex PCR; TCRdb's version includes in-frame clones alone and lacks a portion of them. The repertoire holds more than 20,000 clones, approximately 87% seen once, with 6% to 6.5% in the top ten. Sequencing was performed on PBMCs, taken before any cancer treatment. The receptors were sampled from a man aged 40 to 75 with stage II lung adenocarcinoma.

V gene TRBV21-1 combines with J gene TRBJ2-7; TRBD1 was called by the table and not checked on the DNA. TRBV21-1 is deemed a pseudogene. The CDR3 is 16 residues long. CDR3 amino acids: CASSILLQGASYEQYF. DNA of the CDR3: TGTGCCAGCAGCATACTGCTACAGGGCGCCTCCTACGAGCAGTACTTC.

The chain joins TRBV11-3 to TRBJ2-1; 7 positions agree with TRBD2. Germline V gene data show CDR1 as SGHNT and CDR2 as YENEEA. The CDR3 is 13 amino acids. J lost 8 bases, V lost 1 base, and 2 bases had no gene match. The CDR3 loop reads CASSLGGSDEQFF. In DNA form, the CDR3 reads TGTGCCAGCAGCTTAGGCGGGAGCGATGAGCAGTTCTTC.

The chain links TRBV28 to TRBJ2-4; possibly TRBD1 for D (6 bases). Germline CDR1 and CDR2: MDHEN and SYDVKM. V dropped 8 bases and J dropped 1 base, with 15 bases sitting between them. CDR3 size: 15 residues. The CDR3: CASSGASLAKNIQYF. The DNA for the CDR3 is TGTGCCAGCTCAGGGGCCTCTTTGGCCAAAAACATTCAGTACTTC.